The entry below gives a single TCR beta chain sequence along with its context. CDR3 length: 15 residues. With V trimmed by 6 bases and J by 1 base, 3 bases remained unmatched. CDR1 is MDHEN and CDR2 is SYDVKM in the germline V gene. The sample originates from a study of blood T cell repertoires in COVID-19. Study overall: COVID-19 samples from acute and convalescent phases originated in the United States, Italy and Spain. PBMCs, B-cell-depleted T cells, or T cells were the source of the cDNA or gDNA that made up the material.

As handled by the study authors: Amplification of reference gene primers provided the estimated nucleated cell counts. Sequenced by immunoSEQ multiplex PCR; TCRdb stores in-frame clones only, minus some. V, J and clone size were drawn from that table, and D and trimming were deduced from the DNA. Found here are about 110,000 clones, 70% to 90% of them singletons; the top ten hold 2.1%. This TCR derives from a human donor in a cohort sampled during active COVID-19. The specimen was peripheral blood. The chain has TRBV28 and TRBJ1-1, with TRBD1 matching 12 bases. The CDR3 DNA reads TGTGCCAGCAGGGGGACAGGGGGCGGGAACACTGAAGCTTTCTTT. It is translated as CASRGTGGGNTEAFF.